One and the same sample provided the 15 T cell receptor beta chains below, sequenced in a study of early T cells in non-severe SARS-CoV-2 infection (dated by TCRdb to about 2021). Library preparation used 5' RACE. Instrument used: NextSeq 500. The public reads were reprocessed in TCRdb via fastp at Q25 and MiXCR, keeping in-frame beta chains. Each entry is one CDR3 protein sequence, shown with its most common DNA and genes. The sample table records about 70,000 distinct CDR3 sequences; 5% of these occur just once. Of the sample, about 7% falls within the top ten clones. Here the sequenced sample was whole blood, taken at baseline. All receptors derive from an adult who was a healthcare worker with PCR-confirmed SARS-CoV-2 infection or an uninfected control (not recorded which).

This clonotype has just one count. V and J are TRBV19 and TRBJ2-4; the match to TRBD2 covers 12 bases. In germline, CDR1 is LNHDA, CDR2 SQIVND (reference sequence). V lost 2 bases, J lost 1 base, and 6 bases stayed unmatched. The CDR3 consists of 18 residues. CDR3 residues: CASSIPSGRAEAKNIQYF. The CDR3 DNA follows: TGTGCCAGTAGTATACCTAGCGGGAGGGCCGAGGCCAAAAACATTCAGTACTTC.

This clonotype has a count of ten or more. V usage is TRBV20-1 and J usage is TRBJ2-5; 11 nucleotides line up with TRBD1. CDR1 and CDR2 from the germline V gene are DFQATT and SNEGSKA (reference sequence). The trim removed 4 bases at V and 3 bases at J, leaving 4 bases unmatched. CDR3 length equals 14 residues. In DNA, the CDR3 is TGCAGTGCTATCCGGGACAGGGGGGAAGAGACCCAGTACTTC. This encodes CSAIRDRGEETQYF.

This CDR3 reads CACDFRDRALHF. The CDR3 coding sequence is TGTGCCTGCGATTTCAGGGACAGGGCTTTGCATTTT. The J gene is TRBJ1-5, the V gene TRBV30; the match to TRBD1 covers 9 bases. The CDR3 extends over 12 amino acids. CDR1 is GTSNPN, CDR2 SVGIG, per germline (reference sequence). Trimming cost V 6 bases and J 15 bases; bases outside gene matches: 12.

This clonotype has ten or more counts. The chain is built from TRBV7-9 and TRBJ2-7; D remains unclear. This CDR3 comprises 14 residues. Germline assignment: CDR1 SEHNR and CDR2 FQNEAQ (reference sequence). V lost 3 bases to trimming and J lost 0 bases, with 9 bases between them. CDR3 nucleotides: TGTGCCAGCAGCTTTAGGTTTGACTCCTACGAGCAGTACTTC. Amino acid sequence: CASSFRFDSYEQYF.

This clonotype occurred many times. V gene TRBV14 combines with J gene TRBJ1-2, with D tentatively TRBD1 (5 bases). This CDR3 has 14 residues. Trimming removed 2 bases from V and 6 bases from J, with 13 bases in between. Germline CDR1 SGHDN, CDR2 FVKESK. CDR3: CASSQYSRDDGYTF. The CDR3 region has the DNA TGTGCCAGCAGCCAATACAGCAGGGATGATGGCTACACCTTC.

In this sample, this clonotype turned up many times. The J gene is TRBJ2-2, the V gene TRBV4-2; D call uncertain. The V gene's germline CDR1 is LGHNA and CDR2 YNFKEQ. The CDR3 has 16 residues. The germline V and J ends were trimmed by 3 bases and 0 bases, with 11 bases remaining between them. The CDR3 region is CASSHLLGANTGELFF. The DNA of the CDR3 is TGTGCCAGCAGCCACCTTTTGGGCGCGAACACCGGGGAGCTGTTTTTT.

This clonotype was seen repeatedly, ten times or more. This rearrangement joins TRBV18 to TRBJ1-1, with 9 bases fitting TRBD1. Losses at the gene ends were 2 bases for V and 5 bases for J; bases not matched to a gene: 12. The CDR3 length is 17 residues. Per germline, CDR1 KGHSH and CDR2 LQKENI. CDR3: CASSPFGTGREKTEAFF. The CDR3 DNA sequence: TGTGCCAGCTCACCATTCGGGACAGGGAGGGAGAAGACTGAAGCTTTCTTT.

This clonotype has more than one count but fewer than ten. CDR3 coding DNA: TGTGCCACCAGCACGGGGACAGGGGAAGAGACCCAGTACTTC. The encoded protein is CATSTGTGEETQYF. V and J are TRBV15 and TRBJ2-5, with 10 bases that match TRBD1. The germline CDR1 and CDR2 sequences are LNHNV and YYDKDF (reference sequence). V shed 4 bases, J shed 3 bases, and the junction held 2 bases outside the gene matches. There are 14 residues in the CDR3.

V and J are TRBV19 and TRBJ2-7; D may be TRBD1 (5 bases). V was shortened by 3 bases and J by 2 bases, with 14 bases between the two germline ends. This CDR3 is built from 15 residues. Germline-derived CDR1 and CDR2 are LNHDA and SQIVND (reference sequence). For the CDR3, the DNA is TGTGCCAGTAGTATGGGCAGGGCCCAACCCTACGAGCAGTACTTC. Its translation is CASSMGRAQPYEQYF.

This clonotype was recorded many times. The chain is built from TRBV20-1 and TRBJ1-5; a possible D gene is TRBD1 (5 bases). Trimming stripped 5 bases from V and 6 bases from J, with 14 bases between. Germline CDR1 reads DFQATT; CDR2 reads SNEGSKA (reference sequence). The CDR3 spans 13 residues. The chain's CDR3 is CSASGQVGQPQHF. In DNA form, the CDR3 reads TGCAGTGCTTCGGGGCAAGTGGGTCAGCCCCAGCATTTT.

The gene calls are TRBV24-1 and TRBJ2-3, with TRBD2 matching over 11 bases. From germline, CDR1 is KGHDR and CDR2 SFDVKD. The CDR3 extends over 16 amino acids. After removal of 3 bases from V and 3 bases from J, the junction contained 4 bases not matched to a gene. The CDR3 region is CATSDLAGGATDTQYF. The CDR3, as DNA: TGTGCCACCAGTGATCTAGCGGGAGGAGCGACAGATACGCAGTATTTT.

The table lists this clonotype with many counts. This chain links TRBV6-5 with TRBJ1-2; 8 bases line up with TRBD1. The CDR3 consists of 14 residues. Germline-derived CDR1 and CDR2 are MNHEY and SVGAGI. V shed 5 bases and J 5 bases; nucleotides not matched to a gene: 7. DNA of the CDR3: TGTGCCAGCAGTCGGACAGGGTCCAGATATGGCTACACCTTC. It yields the protein CASSRTGSRYGYTF.

This clonotype was counted at least ten times. The rearrangement joins TRBV7-8 to TRBJ2-7; perhaps TRBD1 as D (5 bases). Germline CDR1 SGHVS, CDR2 FQNEAQ. The CDR3 sequence is 15 residues long. V lost 1 base to trimming and J lost 2 bases, with 12 bases between them. Here the CDR3 reads CASSLVRVLPYEQYF. CDR3 nucleotide sequence: TGTGCCAGCAGCTTAGTCAGGGTGTTGCCCTACGAGCAGTACTTC.

This clonotype has at least ten counts. This chain links TRBV7-9 with TRBJ2-3; TRBD2 agrees at 7 bases. J lost 1 base, V lost 5 bases, and 6 bases had no gene match. This CDR3 has 15 amino acids. CDR1 and CDR2 from the germline V gene are SEHNR and FQNEAQ (reference sequence). CDR3 sequence: CASSTASGRTDTQYF. In DNA form, the CDR3 reads TGTGCCAGCAGCACGGCTAGCGGACGCACAGATACGCAGTATTTT.

This clonotype was seen only a few times. This chain uses TRBV30 with TRBJ2-7, with 11 positions matching TRBD2. Germline V gives CDR1 GTSNPN, CDR2 SVGIG (reference sequence). This CDR3 has 15 amino acids. The V gene end was trimmed by 2 bases and the J gene end by 2 bases; junction bases not matched to a gene: 5. This chain's CDR3 is CAWSPLAGGPYEQYF. In nucleotides, the CDR3 is TGTGCCTGGAGTCCCCTAGCGGGAGGCCCCTACGAGCAGTACTTC.